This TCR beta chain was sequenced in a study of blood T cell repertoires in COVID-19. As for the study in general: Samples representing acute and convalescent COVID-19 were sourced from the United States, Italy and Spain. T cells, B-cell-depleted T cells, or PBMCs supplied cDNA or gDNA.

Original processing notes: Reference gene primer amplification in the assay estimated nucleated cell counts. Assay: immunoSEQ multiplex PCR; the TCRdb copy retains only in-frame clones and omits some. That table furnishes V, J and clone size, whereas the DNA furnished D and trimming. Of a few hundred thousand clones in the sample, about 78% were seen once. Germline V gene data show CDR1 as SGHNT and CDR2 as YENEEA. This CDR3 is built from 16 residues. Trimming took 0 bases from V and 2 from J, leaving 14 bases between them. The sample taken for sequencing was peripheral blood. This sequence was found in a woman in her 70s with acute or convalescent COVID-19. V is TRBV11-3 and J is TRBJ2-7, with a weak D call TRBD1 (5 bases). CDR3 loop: CASSLDLNRTTYEQYF. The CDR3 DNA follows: TGTGCCAGCAGCTTAGATTTAAACAGGACCACCTACGAGCAGTACTTC. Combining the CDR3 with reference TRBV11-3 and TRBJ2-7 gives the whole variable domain EAGVVQSPRYKIIEKKQPVAFWCNPISGHNTLYWYLQNLGQGPELLIRYENEEAVDDSQLPKDRFSAERLKGVDSTLKIQPAELGDSAVYLCASSLDLNRTTYEQYFGPGTRLTVT.